This T cell receptor beta chain was retrieved from a study of T cells in Graves' hyperthyroidism and ophthalmopathy. Study background: Initial diagnosis, before any treatment, was when peripheral blood was collected.

The blood was taken when hyperthyroidism was first diagnosed, before any ophthalmopathy symptoms showed up. V lost 3 bases to trimming and J lost 10 bases; unmatched junction nucleotides: 12. The germline V gene encodes CDR1 SNHLY and CDR2 FYNNEI. The CDR3 has 16 residues. Researchers took RNA transcripts and amplified the TCR beta CDR3 regions from them. The HTBI primer set drove a first-round RT-PCR of the TCR CDR3. TCRdb reprocessed the multiplex PCR reads via MiXCR and lists one record per CDR3 protein. The data hold 250,000 to 300,000 distinct CDR3 sequences, with about 14% observed a single time.

The sequence was obtained from a woman aged 30 to 39 with Graves' hyperthyroidism that later progressed to Graves' ophthalmopathy. Sequencing was carried out using blood. V is TRBV2 and J is TRBJ2-1; 10 bases align to TRBD2. CDR3 coding DNA: TGTGCCAGCAGTGACTCTGCTAGCGGGAGTGGGGAGGAGCAGTTCTTC. Amino acid sequence: CASSDSASGSGEEQFF.